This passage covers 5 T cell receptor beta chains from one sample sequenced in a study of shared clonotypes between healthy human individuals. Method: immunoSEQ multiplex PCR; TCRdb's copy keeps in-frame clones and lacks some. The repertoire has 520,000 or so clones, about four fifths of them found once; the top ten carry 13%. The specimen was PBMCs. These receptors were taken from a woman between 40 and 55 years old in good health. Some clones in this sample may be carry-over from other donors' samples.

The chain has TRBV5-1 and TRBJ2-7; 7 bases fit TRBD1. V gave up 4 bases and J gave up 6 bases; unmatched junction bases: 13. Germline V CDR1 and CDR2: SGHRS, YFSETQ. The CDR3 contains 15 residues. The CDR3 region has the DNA TGCGCCAGCAGCCAAAGACAGGGATTTCCTTCCGAGCAGTACTTC. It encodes CASSQRQGFPSEQYF.

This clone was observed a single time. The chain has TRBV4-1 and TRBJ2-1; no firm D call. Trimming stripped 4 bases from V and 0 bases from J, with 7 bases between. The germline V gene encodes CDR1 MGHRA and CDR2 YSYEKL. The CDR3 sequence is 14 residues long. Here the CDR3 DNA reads TGCGCCAGCAGCCCTTACGCCTCCTACAATGAGCAGTTCTTC. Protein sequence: CASSPYASYNEQFF.

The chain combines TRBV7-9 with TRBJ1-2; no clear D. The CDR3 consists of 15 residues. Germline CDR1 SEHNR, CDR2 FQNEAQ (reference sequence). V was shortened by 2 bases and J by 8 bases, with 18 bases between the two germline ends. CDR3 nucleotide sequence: TGTGCCAGCAGCTTATGGCGGGGAGGCGATTTGGGCTACACCTTC. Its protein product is CASSLWRGGDLGYTF. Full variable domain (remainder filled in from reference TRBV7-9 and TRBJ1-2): DTGVSQNPRHKITKRGQNVTFRCDPISEHNRLYWYRQTLGQGPEFLTYFQNEAQLEKSRLLSDRFSAERPKGSFSTLEIQRTEQGDSAMYLCASSLWRGGDLGYTFGSGTRLTVV.

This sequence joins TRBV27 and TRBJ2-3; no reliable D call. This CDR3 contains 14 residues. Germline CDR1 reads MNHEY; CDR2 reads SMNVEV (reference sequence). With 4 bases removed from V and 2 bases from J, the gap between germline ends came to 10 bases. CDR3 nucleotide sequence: TGTGCCAGCAGTTCCCCCGGCGCCACAGATACGCAGTATTTT. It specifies CASSSPGATDTQYF.

In DNA, the CDR3 is TGTGCCAGCAGCTCCGCCCGACTAGAAGAGACCCAGTACTTC. It translates to CASSSARLEETQYF. This rearrangement joins TRBV7-2 to TRBJ2-5; D perhaps matches TRBD2 (6 bases). Germline assignment: CDR1 SGHTA and CDR2 FQGNSA. The CDR3 is 14 amino acids. V lost 4 bases and J 3 bases, leaving 12 bases between the germline ends. The variable domain in full, completed from reference TRBV7-2 and TRBJ2-5, reads GAGVSQSPSNKVTEKGKDVELRCDPISGHTALYWYRQSLGQGLEFLIYFQGNSAPDKSGLPSDRFSAERTGGSVSTLTIQRTQQEDSAVYLCASSSARLEETQYFGPGTRLLVL.